Sequencing of this T cell receptor (beta chain) was carried out in a study of blood T cell repertoires in COVID-19. Study-level background: Nucleic acid was either cDNA or gDNA, and it came from T cells, B-cell-depleted T cells, or PBMCs.

The V and J ends lost 0 bases and 4 bases respectively, with 14 bases between them. Germline V gene data show CDR1 as KGHDR and CDR2 as SFDVKD. The CDR3 sequence is 17 residues long. Original processing notes: Nucleated cell number was recorded as an estimate derived from reference gene primer amplification. The table came from immunoSEQ multiplex PCR; TCRdb's copy has only in-frame clones and leaves some out. Clonal size and the V and J genes are those of that table, whereas D and trimming came from the DNA. The sample carries around 250,000 clones, less than 90% recorded once. Source material: peripheral blood. The sequence was collected from a man aged 55-75 years with acute or convalescent COVID-19. The chain joins TRBV24-1 to TRBJ2-2; TRBD1 might be the D (6 bases). This chain's CDR3 is CATSDLVHRGGTGELFF. As DNA, the CDR3 is TGTGCCACCAGTGATTTGGTACACCGAGGGGGCACCGGGGAGCTGTTTTTT.